This is a list of T cell receptor beta chains from one sample in a study of glioma-infiltrating T cells. TCRdb redid the calling of the multiplex PCR reads with MiXCR, one entry per CDR3 protein. The table records some 11,000 distinct CDR3 sequences, more than 25% of them present only once. Specimen: glioma tissue, nonneoplastic brain tissue, or PBMCs (not recorded which). The receptors were gathered from a human donor with low-grade glioma or glioblastoma, undergoing nonglioma brain surgery, or in good health (not recorded which). Both conserved end residues are part of each CDR3. D genes are given only for firm matches. The size entry is marked missing in some rows and otherwise reads once, few, many or a size class.

D gene,clone size,J gene,V gene,CDR3 DNA,CDR3 protein
-,-,TRBJ2-1,TRBV5-6,TGTGCCAGCAGCTTGTATTCCGGTATTTTAATCCATGAGCAGTTCTTC,CASSLYSGILIHEQFF
-,many,TRBJ2-1,TRBV7-9,TGTGCCAGCAGTGGGGGCGGTAATGAGCAGTTCTTC,CASSGGGNEQFF
-,many,TRBJ2-7,TRBV19,TGTGCCAGTAGAAGGTCAGGAGAGTTAGGCGAGCAGTACTTC,CASRRSGELGEQYF
TRBD1,-,TRBJ2-7,TRBV6-1,TGTGCCAGCAGGAAAACCGGGACAGGGGCCAACGAGCAGTACTTC,CASRKTGTGANEQYF
TRBD1,-,TRBJ1-2,TRBV4-1,TGCGCCAGCAGCCAATTGACAGGGGAGAGTGGCTACACCTTC,CASSQLTGESGYTF
-,-,TRBJ2-1,TRBV27,TGTGCCAGCAGTTCGGTTGGAAACTACAATGAGCAGTTCTTC,CASSSVGNYNEQFF
-,-,TRBJ2-3,TRBV2,TGTGCCAGCAGCCCCGGGACGTCTAGCACAGATACGCAGTATTTT,CASSPGTSSTDTQYF
TRBD2,-,TRBJ2-2,TRBV20-1,TGCAGTGCTAGAGGGCGGCTAGCGGGAGGTTCGCATGACGGGGAGCTGTTTTTT,CSARGRLAGGSHDGELFF
TRBD1,few,TRBJ2-5,TRBV29-1,TGCAGCGCCGAGGGGGACAGGGCTTACCCTATCCAAGAGACCCAGTACTTC,CSAEGDRAYPIQETQYF
-,-,TRBJ2-1,TRBV5-6,TGTGCCAGCACGACCTCCTACAATGAGCAGTTCTTC,CASTTSYNEQFF
TRBD1,-,TRBJ1-4,TRBV28,TGTGCCAGCAGTCTAGGACAGGGATCTAATGAAAAACTGTTTTTT,CASSLGQGSNEKLFF
TRBD1,few,TRBJ2-7,TRBV2,TGTGCCAGCAGTCAGGACAGGGGCTACGAGCAGTACTTC,CASSQDRGYEQYF
TRBD1,many,TRBJ1-1,TRBV20-1,TGCAGTGCTAGAGATCATCCGACAGGGACGTTTCGGAAGAACACTGAAGCTTTCTTT,CSARDHPTGTFRKNTEAFF
TRBD1,many,TRBJ2-1,TRBV11-2,TGTGCCAGCAGCTCCCGGGACAGGGCCAGTTTGGTGCAGTTCTTC,CASSSRDRASLVQFF
-,many,TRBJ1-1,TRBV20-1,TGCAGTGCCGACACCCAGGGTGGGGACACTGAAGCTTTCTTT,CSADTQGGDTEAFF
-,medium-sized,TRBJ2-3,TRBV20-1,TGCATCCCTGTGCGGGTGTGGACAGATACGCAGTATTTT,CIPVRVWTDTQYF
TRBD2,few,TRBJ2-3,TRBV6-4,TGTGCCAGCAGTGAACGACTAGCTGGTTCAGATACGCAGTATTTT,CASSERLAGSDTQYF
TRBD2,many,TRBJ2-1,TRBV2,TGTGCCAGCAGGGGAGAGCGGGAGCGTGAGCAGTTCTTC,CASRGEREREQFF
-,many,TRBJ1-2,TRBV7-9,TGTGCCAGCAGCCAGATCACGAAAATCAACTATGGCTACACCTTC,CASSQITKINYGYTF
-,few,TRBJ2-3,TRBV5-1,TGCGCCAGCAGCCGCGGGACTCTTGGGACCACAGATACGCAGTATTTT,CASSRGTLGTTDTQYF
TRBD2,once,TRBJ2-3,TRBV4-2,TGTGTCAGCAGCCAAGCCGGGACTAGCGGACCCACAGATACGCAGTATTTT,CVSSQAGTSGPTDTQYF
-,medium-sized,TRBJ1-1,TRBV18,TGTGCCAGCTCCTCAAGTCCGGACCCAACCATGGACACTGAAGCTTTCTTT,CASSSSPDPTMDTEAFF
TRBD1,many,TRBJ2-1,TRBV7-8,TGTGCCAGCAGTTGTGGACAGGGGTCTATCAATGAGCAGTTCTTC,CASSCGQGSINEQFF
-,-,TRBJ1-5,TRBV28,TGTGCCAACAGTTTAAATCTTCCCAATCAGCCCCCGCATTTT,CANSLNLPNQPPHF
TRBD1,-,TRBJ1-2,TRBV19,TGTGCCAGTAGTAGAGACAGGGGCGAGACTAACTATGGCTACACCTTC,CASSRDRGETNYGYTF
TRBD1,few,TRBJ2-7,TRBV2,TGTGCCAGCAGTCCCCCCGGGACAGGGATCCACGAGCAGTACTTC,CASSPPGTGIHEQYF
TRBD2,few,TRBJ2-7,TRBV5-1,TGCGCCAGCAGCTTGACTGGGGGACTAGCCACTCACGAGCAGTACTTC,CASSLTGGLATHEQYF
-,few,TRBJ1-1,TRBV7-3,TGTGCCAGCAGCTTAACTAGTGGGGGAACTGAAGCTTTCTTT,CASSLTSGGTEAFF
-,many,TRBJ1-5,TRBV4-1,TGCGCCAGCAGCCAAGATCCAACAGGACGTCAGCCCCAGCATTTT,CASSQDPTGRQPQHF
-,many,TRBJ2-7,TRBV28,TGTGCCAGCAGTCGAAGCCTTGGGACTTCTGGGAACTACGAGCAGTACTTC,CASSRSLGTSGNYEQYF
-,medium-sized,TRBJ2-1,TRBV27,TGTGCCAGCAGTTTATCGGGACCAAGCTACAATGAGCAGTTCTTC,CASSLSGPSYNEQFF
-,few,TRBJ2-1,TRBV2,TGTGCCACCCGGGGTGGGGTCAATGAGCAGTTCTTC,CATRGGVNEQFF